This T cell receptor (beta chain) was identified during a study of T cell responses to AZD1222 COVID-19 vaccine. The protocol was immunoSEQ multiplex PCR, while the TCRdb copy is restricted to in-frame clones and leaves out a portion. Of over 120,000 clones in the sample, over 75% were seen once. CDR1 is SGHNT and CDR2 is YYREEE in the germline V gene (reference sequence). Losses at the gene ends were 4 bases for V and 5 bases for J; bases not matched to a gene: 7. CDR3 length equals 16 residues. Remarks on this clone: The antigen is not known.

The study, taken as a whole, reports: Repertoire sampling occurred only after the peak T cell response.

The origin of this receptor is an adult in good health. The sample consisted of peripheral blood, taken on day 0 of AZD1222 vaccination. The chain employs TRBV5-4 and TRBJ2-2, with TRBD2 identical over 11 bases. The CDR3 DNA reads TGTGCCAGCAGCCCCGGTGCTAGCGGGGGGACCGGGGAGCTGTTTTTT. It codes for CASSPGASGGTGELFF.